This is a list of T cell receptor beta chains from one sample in a study of T-cell reconstitution after alpha-beta-depleted transplantation in children. MiXCR, run by TCRdb on the PCR reads, gives a single entry per CDR3 protein. The table has around 800,000 distinct CDR3 sequences, less than 20% seen once. The sequences come from PBMCs, mostly from graft donor cells, collected 360 days after TCRalphabeta/CD19-depleted stem cell transplant. The receptors were sampled from a male patient under 18 who had a stem cell transplant for acute lymphoblastic leukemia, so the T cells may come from the graft donor. The CDR3 runs from the conserved cysteine through the conserved F or W. Each record gives: CDR3 DNA, CDR3 protein, clone size, CDR3 length, D gene, J gene, V gene. A D gene is named only where the DNA matches it firmly. The size entry is marked missing in some rows and otherwise reads once, few, many or a size class.

TGCAGTGCTGAACCGGGACAGGGGGCGCCCGGGGGGCAGTACTTC CSAEPGQGAPGGQYF - 15 TRBD1 TRBJ2-7 TRBV20-1
TGTGCCAGCAGCCACGCACCGGGACAGGGTCAAGATACGCAGTATTTT CASSHAPGQGQDTQYF - 16 TRBD1 TRBJ2-3 TRBV7-9
TGCGCCAGCAGCCAAGATGAAAGGGGAGACGAAAAACTGTTTTTT CASSQDERGDEKLFF once 15 - TRBJ1-4 TRBV4-1
TGTGCCAGCAGTGAATATAAGGGGGTCACCTACGAGCAGTACTTC CASSEYKGVTYEQYF - 15 - TRBJ2-7 TRBV25-1
TGTGCCAGCAGCCAAGATCGTACTAGCGGGAGGGGTGAGCAGTTCTTC CASSQDRTSGRGEQFF few 16 TRBD2 TRBJ2-1 TRBV3-1
TGTGCCAGCAGTAATCGGCTGATTGAAACCGGGGAGCTGTTTTTT CASSNRLIETGELFF - 15 - TRBJ2-2 TRBV2
TGCGCCAGCAGCCCCCCCCTTGGCACAGATACGCAGTATTTT CASSPPLGTDTQYF many 14 - TRBJ2-3 TRBV4-1
TGTGCCAGCAGTGAAGCCAGGGCTAGCAATCAGCCCCAGCATTTT CASSEARASNQPQHF few 15 - TRBJ1-5 TRBV2
TGTGCCACCACGGGTTCCAGGGCCACGGGGATGGAGCCCCAGCATTTT CATTGSRATGMEPQHF - 16 - TRBJ1-5 TRBV15
TGTGCCAGTAGTATCGGGGAGATGAACACTGAAGCTTTCTTT CASSIGEMNTEAFF few 14 - TRBJ1-1 TRBV19
TGCGCCAGCAGCCGGGACAGGGGAGGCTACGAGCAGTACTTC CASSRDRGGYEQYF many 14 TRBD1 TRBJ2-7 TRBV5-1
TGTGCCAGCAGTGTAGGAGTTTCGGGGAGCTCCTACGAGCAGTACTTC CASSVGVSGSSYEQYF - 16 - TRBJ2-7 TRBV2
TGTGCCAGCAGCTCCAGTCCGGGTACTACTTTCAATGAGCAGTTCTTC CASSSSPGTTFNEQFF - 16 - TRBJ2-1 TRBV7-6
TGTGCCAGCAGCCTTGGGGGGCGGGAGGCCGCTGGGAATGAGCAGTTCTTC CASSLGGREAAGNEQFF - 17 TRBD2 TRBJ2-1 TRBV3-1
TGTGCCAGCAGCCCTCCGGGACAGGGACAAACACGGAGCTCCTACGAGCAGTACTTC CASSPPGQGQTRSSYEQYF - 19 TRBD1 TRBJ2-7 TRBV7-6
TGTGCCAGCAGTTTACTAGTAAACCCCACAGATACGCAGTATTTT CASSLLVNPTDTQYF many 15 - TRBJ2-3 TRBV12-3/TRBV12-4
TGTGCCAGCAGTCACCGAGGACTAGCGGGAGACTCCTACGAGCAGTACTTC CASSHRGLAGDSYEQYF - 17 TRBD2 TRBJ2-7 TRBV6-2/TRBV6-3
TGTGCCAGCAGTATCCGGGACCGTTGGCGTAGCAATCAGCCCCAGCATTTT CASSIRDRWRSNQPQHF many 17 - TRBJ1-5 TRBV12-3/TRBV12-4
TGTGCCAGCAGCCCACTCGCAGGGGTAGGCACTGAAGCTTTCTTT CASSPLAGVGTEAFF - 15 - TRBJ1-1 TRBV6-5
TGCGCCAGCAGCTTGGGTTGGTCAGGGGGCGCGGGAACTGAAGCTTTCTTT CASSLGWSGGAGTEAFF - 17 TRBD1 TRBJ1-1 TRBV5-1
TGTGCCATCAGTGATGAGACTAGCAAATCATTTTCCTACGAGCAGTACTTC CAISDETSKSFSYEQYF - 17 TRBD2 TRBJ2-7 TRBV10-3
TGTGCCAGCAGTTTTTACAGTACTGGGGCCAACGTCCTGACTTTC CASSFYSTGANVLTF - 15 - TRBJ2-6 TRBV27
TGTGCCAGCAGCAAATCTGCCGTCAAAATGAACACTGAAGCTTTCTTT CASSKSAVKMNTEAFF - 16 - TRBJ1-1 TRBV21-1
TGTGCCAGCAGCCCCTGGTCAGGGATTCAAGTGTACAATGAGCAGTTCTTC CASSPWSGIQVYNEQFF many 17 - TRBJ2-1 TRBV7-7
TGTGCCAGCTCGAAGCCACAGGGGGGCCGCACAGATACGCAGTATTTT CASSKPQGGRTDTQYF - 16 TRBD1 TRBJ2-3 TRBV5-5
TGTGCCAGCAGGACTACAGGGAAAAACGGGGAGCTGTTTTTT CASRTTGKNGELFF - 14 - TRBJ2-2 TRBV12-3/TRBV12-4
TGTGCCAGCAGCTTTGCCTACGGGGACAATGAGCAGTTCTTC CASSFAYGDNEQFF - 14 - TRBJ2-1 TRBV11-2
TGTGCCAGCACCTCGGGGCCCAGGGACAGGGTGGAAGAGCAGTACTTC CASTSGPRDRVEEQYF few 16 TRBD1 TRBJ2-7 TRBV6-2/TRBV6-3
TGTGCCAGCAGCCCAGGGCGTCAGCGGTGGTTTCTGGGCGAGCAGTACTTC CASSPGRQRWFLGEQYF - 17 - TRBJ2-7 TRBV12-3/TRBV12-4